These 11 T cell receptor beta chains originate from one sample sequenced in a study of brain T cells in children with intractable seizures. Libraries were prepared by immunoSEQ multiplex PCR; TCRdb keeps only in-frame clonotypes and omits some of them. The repertoire has some 7,700 clones, about 73% of them found once; the top ten carry approximately 9.1%. Sequencing was limited to surgery cases with top T cell transcript signatures in brain tissue. Specimen: resected brain tissue, collected at surgery. These receptor sequences come from a boy under three years old with tuberous sclerosis and intractable seizures.

V usage is TRBV5-1 and J usage is TRBJ2-4; TRBD2 aligns across 14 bases. Germline V CDR1 and CDR2: SGHRS, YFSETQ. CDR3 length equals 18 residues. J gave up 1 base and V 4 bases, and 7 bases lay outside the gene matches. The chain's CDR3 is CASSAGLAGAGAKNIQYF. CDR3 DNA: TGCGCCAGCAGCGCGGGACTAGCGGGGGCCGGGGCCAAAAACATTCAGTACTTC.

The J gene is TRBJ2-5, the V gene TRBV7-9, with D uncertain. CDR1 and CDR2 (germline): SEHNR, FQNEAQ (reference sequence). This CDR3 is built from 14 residues. With 7 bases removed from V and 0 bases from J, the gap between germline ends came to 12 bases. As DNA, the CDR3 is TGTGCCAGCACCACCCCCAGCGACCAAGAGACCCAGTACTTC. Protein product: CASTTPSDQETQYF.

The rearrangement links TRBV30 to TRBJ1-2, with unresolved D. Germline V gene data show CDR1 as GTSNPN and CDR2 as SVGIG (reference sequence). This CDR3 comprises 13 residues. V gave up 4 bases and J gave up 4 bases, with 13 bases separating them. The CDR3 here is CAWTVDPSYGYTF. As DNA, the CDR3 is TGTGCCTGGACCGTGGACCCAAGCTATGGCTACACCTTC.

V and J are TRBV2 and TRBJ2-3; D is unresolved. With 6 bases removed from V and 0 bases from J, the gap between germline ends came to 10 bases. The CDR3 runs 14 residues. CDR1 and CDR2 (germline): SNHLY, FYNNEI. This CDR3 reads CASRRATSTDTQYF. As DNA, the CDR3 is TGTGCCAGCAGGAGAGCCACTAGCACAGATACGCAGTATTTT. Combining the CDR3 with reference TRBV2 and TRBJ2-3 gives the whole variable domain EPEVTQTPSHQVTQMGQEVILRCVPISNHLYFYWYRQILGQKVEFLVSFYNNEISEKSEIFDDQFSVERPDGSNFTLKIRSTKLEDSAMYFCASRRATSTDTQYFGPGTRLTVL.

This chain uses TRBV3-1 (or the pseudogene TRBV3-2) with TRBJ2-5, with D possibly TRBD2 on 6 matching bases. V shed 1 base and J shed 5 bases, with 8 bases lying between them. CDR3 size: 13 residues. The V gene's germline CDR1 is LGHDT and CDR2 YNNKEL (reference sequence). The CDR3: CASSQVEGETQYF. The CDR3 coding sequence is TGTGCCAGCAGCCAAGTGGAGGGGGAGACCCAGTACTTC.

The CDR3 region has the DNA TGTGCCAGCAGTGAAGGGGGTAGCAATCAGCCCCAGCATTTT. This translates into CASSEGGSNQPQHF. The gene calls are TRBV6-1 and TRBJ1-5, with D unresolved. Trimming stripped 1 base from V and 0 bases from J, with 4 bases between. CDR1 MNHNS and CDR2 SASEGT come from the germline V gene. This CDR3 is 14 amino acids long.

CDR3 nucleotides: TGTGCCACCAGCAGACAACAGGGAGGCAATCAGCCCCAGCATTTT. Translation gives CATSRQQGGNQPQHF. The chain employs TRBV15 and TRBJ1-5; TRBD1 might be the D (6 bases). Trimming pared 2 bases from V and 2 bases from J, leaving 10 bases between. Germline loops: CDR1 LNHNV, CDR2 YYDKDF (reference sequence). CDR3 length: 15 amino acids.

The chain recombines TRBV6-1 with TRBJ1-1; no clear D. V was shortened by 3 bases and J by 8 bases, with 16 bases between the two germline ends. Germline V gives CDR1 MNHNS, CDR2 SASEGT. The CDR3 has 14 residues. This CDR3 is CASSDSFRTQEAFF. CDR3 nucleotides: TGTGCCAGCAGTGACAGCTTTCGTACGCAGGAAGCTTTCTTT.

The genes are TRBV14 and TRBJ1-4, with 8 nucleotides matching TRBD1. The germline gives CDR1 SGHDN, CDR2 FVKESK. V shed 1 base, J shed 10 bases, and the junction held 2 bases outside the gene matches. There are 13 residues in the CDR3. The DNA of the CDR3 is TGTGCCAGCAGCCAAGTACAGGGGGGAAAACTGTTTTTT. It codes for CASSQVQGGKLFF. The full variable domain, rest sourced from reference TRBV14 and TRBJ1-4, is EAGVTQFPSHSVIEKGQTVTLRCDPISGHDNLYWYRRVMGKEIKFLLHFVKESKQDESGMPNNRFLAERTGGTYSTLKVQPAELEDSGVYFCASSQVQGGKLFFGSGTQLSVL.

A single count supports this clone. In nucleotides, the CDR3 is TGTGCCAGCAGCCATACTCCGACAGGAACTTATGGCTACACCTTC. This translates into CASSHTPTGTYGYTF. The chain employs TRBV3-1 (or the pseudogene TRBV3-2) and TRBJ1-2; TRBD1 is a possible D gene (6 bases). This CDR3 contains 15 residues. Germline-derived CDR1 and CDR2 are LGHDT and YNNKEL (reference sequence). With 3 bases removed from V and 5 bases from J, the gap between germline ends came to 16 bases.

The chain couples TRBV6-5 to TRBJ1-2; maybe TRBD1 (5 bases). With 9 bases removed from V and 8 bases from J, the gap between germline ends came to 16 bases. The CDR3 is made up of 12 amino acids. Germline V CDR1 and CDR2: MNHEY, SVGAGI. The DNA for the CDR3 is TGTGCCAGTCTGACGGGGGGATTCGGCTACACCTTC. This sequence encodes CASLTGGFGYTF.